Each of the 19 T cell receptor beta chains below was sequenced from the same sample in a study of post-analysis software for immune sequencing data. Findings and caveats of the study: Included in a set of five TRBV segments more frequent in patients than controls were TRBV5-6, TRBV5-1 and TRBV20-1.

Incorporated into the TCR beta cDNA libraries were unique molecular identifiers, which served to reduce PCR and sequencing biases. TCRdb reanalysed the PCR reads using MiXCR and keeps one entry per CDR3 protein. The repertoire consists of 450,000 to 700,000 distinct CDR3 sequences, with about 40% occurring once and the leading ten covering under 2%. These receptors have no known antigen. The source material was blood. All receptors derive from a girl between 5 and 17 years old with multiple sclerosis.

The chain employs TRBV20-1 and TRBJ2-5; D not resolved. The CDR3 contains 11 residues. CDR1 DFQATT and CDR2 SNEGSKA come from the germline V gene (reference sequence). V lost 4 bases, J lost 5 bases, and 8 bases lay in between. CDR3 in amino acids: CSAIGWETQYF. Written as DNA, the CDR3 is TGCAGTGCTATAGGATGGGAGACCCAGTACTTC.

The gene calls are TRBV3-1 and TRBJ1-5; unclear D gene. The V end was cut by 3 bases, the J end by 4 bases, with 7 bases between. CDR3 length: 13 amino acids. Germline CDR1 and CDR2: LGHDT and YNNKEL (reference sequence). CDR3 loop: CASSQRGNQPQHF. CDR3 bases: TGTGCCAGCAGCCAGCGGGGAAATCAGCCCCAGCATTTT.

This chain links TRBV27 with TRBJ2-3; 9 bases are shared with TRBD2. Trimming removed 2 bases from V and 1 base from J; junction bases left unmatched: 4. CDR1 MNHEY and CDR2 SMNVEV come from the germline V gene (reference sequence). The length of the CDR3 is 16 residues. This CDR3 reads CASSLVAGVGTDTQYF. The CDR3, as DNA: TGTGCCAGCAGTTTAGTAGCGGGAGTAGGCACAGATACGCAGTATTTT.

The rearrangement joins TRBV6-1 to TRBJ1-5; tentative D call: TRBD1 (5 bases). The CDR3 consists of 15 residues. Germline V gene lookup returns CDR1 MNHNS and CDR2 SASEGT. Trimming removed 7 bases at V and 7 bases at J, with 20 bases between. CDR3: CASKMGGTRGQPQHF. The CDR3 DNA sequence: TGTGCCAGCAAAATGGGGGGGACTAGGGGCCAGCCCCAGCATTTT.

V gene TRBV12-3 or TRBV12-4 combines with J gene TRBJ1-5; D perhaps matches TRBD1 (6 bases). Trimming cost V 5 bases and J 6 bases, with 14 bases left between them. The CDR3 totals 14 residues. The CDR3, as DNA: TGTGCCAGCAGTGTACAGGGTTTGGGTCAGCCCCAGCATTTT. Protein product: CASSVQGLGQPQHF.

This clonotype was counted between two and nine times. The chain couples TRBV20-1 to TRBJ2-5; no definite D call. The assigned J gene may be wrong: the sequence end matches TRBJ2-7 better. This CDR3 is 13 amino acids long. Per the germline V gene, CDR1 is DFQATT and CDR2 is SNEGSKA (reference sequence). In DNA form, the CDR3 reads TGCAGTGCTAGGCAGAAAAACCTCTACGAGCAGTACTTC. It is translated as CSARQKNLYEQYF.

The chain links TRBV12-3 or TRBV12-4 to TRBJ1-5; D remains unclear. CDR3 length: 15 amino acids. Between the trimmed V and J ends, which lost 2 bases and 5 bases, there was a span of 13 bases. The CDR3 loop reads CASSLRAGWDQPQHF. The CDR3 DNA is TGTGCCAGCAGTTTAAGGGCAGGATGGGATCAGCCCCAGCATTTT.

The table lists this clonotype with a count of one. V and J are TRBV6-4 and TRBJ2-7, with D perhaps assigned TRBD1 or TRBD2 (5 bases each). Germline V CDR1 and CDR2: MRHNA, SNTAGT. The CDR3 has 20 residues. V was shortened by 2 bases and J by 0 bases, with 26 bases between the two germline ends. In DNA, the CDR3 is TGTGCCAGCAGTGACCCGGTTGGGGGTGTATGTCTTTTGGGCTCCTACGAGCAGTACTTC. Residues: CASSDPVGGVCLLGSYEQYF.

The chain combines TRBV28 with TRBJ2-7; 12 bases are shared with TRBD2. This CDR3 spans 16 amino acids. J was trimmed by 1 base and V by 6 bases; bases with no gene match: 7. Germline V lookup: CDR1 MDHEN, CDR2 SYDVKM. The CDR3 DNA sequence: TGTGCCAGCAGCCCTCTGACTAGCGGGGGATCCTACGAGCAGTACTTC. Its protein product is CASSPLTSGGSYEQYF.

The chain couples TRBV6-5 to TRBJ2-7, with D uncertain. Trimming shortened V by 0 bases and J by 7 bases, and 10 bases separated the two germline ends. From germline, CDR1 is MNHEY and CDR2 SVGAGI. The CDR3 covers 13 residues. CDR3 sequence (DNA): TGTGCCAGCAGTTACTCGACCCAGGAGGAGCAGTACTTC. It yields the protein CASSYSTQEEQYF.

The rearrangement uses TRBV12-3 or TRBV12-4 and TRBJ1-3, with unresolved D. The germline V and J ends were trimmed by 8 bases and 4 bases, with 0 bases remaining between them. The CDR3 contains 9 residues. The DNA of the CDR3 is TGTGCCAGCGGAAACACCATATATTTT. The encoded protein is CASGNTIYF.

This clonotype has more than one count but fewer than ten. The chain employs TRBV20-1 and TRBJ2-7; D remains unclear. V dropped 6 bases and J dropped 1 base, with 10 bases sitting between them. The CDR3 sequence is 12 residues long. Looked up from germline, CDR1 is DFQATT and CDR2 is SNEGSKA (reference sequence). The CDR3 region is CSALRPSYEQYF. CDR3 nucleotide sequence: TGCAGTGCGCTTCGCCCATCCTACGAGCAGTACTTC.

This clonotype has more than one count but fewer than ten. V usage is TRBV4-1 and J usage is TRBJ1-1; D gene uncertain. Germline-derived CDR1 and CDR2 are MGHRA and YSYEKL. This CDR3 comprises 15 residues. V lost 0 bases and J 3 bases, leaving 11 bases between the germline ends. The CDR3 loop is CASSQDRDEYTEAFF. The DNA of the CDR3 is TGCGCCAGCAGCCAAGATAGGGATGAGTACACTGAAGCTTTCTTT.

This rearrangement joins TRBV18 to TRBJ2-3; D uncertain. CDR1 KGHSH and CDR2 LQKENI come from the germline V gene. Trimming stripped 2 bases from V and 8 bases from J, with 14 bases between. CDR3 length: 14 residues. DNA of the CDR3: TGTGCCAGCTCACCATCAAGGGAATCTCGTACGCAGTATTTT. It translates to CASSPSRESRTQYF.

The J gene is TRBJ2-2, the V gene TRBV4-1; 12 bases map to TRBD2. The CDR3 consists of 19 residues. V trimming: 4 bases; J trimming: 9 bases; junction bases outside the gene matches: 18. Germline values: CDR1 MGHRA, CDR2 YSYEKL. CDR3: CASSPVAGLAGRLYRELFF. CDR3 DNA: TGCGCCAGCAGCCCAGTAGCCGGACTAGCGGGAAGATTGTACCGGGAGCTGTTTTTT.

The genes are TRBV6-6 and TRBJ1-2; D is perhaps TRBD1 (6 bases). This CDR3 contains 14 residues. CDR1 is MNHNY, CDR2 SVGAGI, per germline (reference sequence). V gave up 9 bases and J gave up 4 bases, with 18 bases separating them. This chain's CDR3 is CASFSSDSPYGYTF. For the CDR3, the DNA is TGTGCCAGTTTCAGTTCGGACAGCCCCTATGGCTACACCTTC.

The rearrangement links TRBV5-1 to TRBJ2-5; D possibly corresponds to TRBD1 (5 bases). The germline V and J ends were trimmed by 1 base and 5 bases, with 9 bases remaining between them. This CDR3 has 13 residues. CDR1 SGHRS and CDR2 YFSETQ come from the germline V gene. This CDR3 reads CASSLLGDETQYF. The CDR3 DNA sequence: TGCGCCAGCAGCTTGTTAGGGGATGAGACCCAGTACTTC. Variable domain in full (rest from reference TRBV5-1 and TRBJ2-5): KAGVTQTPRYLIKTRGQQVTLSCSPISGHRSVSWYQQTPGQGLQFLFEYFSETQRNKGNFPGRFSGRQFSNSRSEMNVSTLELGDSALYLCASSLLGDETQYFGPGTRLLVL.

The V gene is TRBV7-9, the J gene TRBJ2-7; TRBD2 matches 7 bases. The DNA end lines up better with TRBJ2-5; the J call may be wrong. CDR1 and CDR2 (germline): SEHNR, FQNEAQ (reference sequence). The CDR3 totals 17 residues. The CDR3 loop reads CASSPRTPQREGETQYF. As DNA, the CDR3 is TGTGCCAGCAGCCCTAGAACCCCCCAGCGGGAAGGGGAGACCCAGTACTTC.

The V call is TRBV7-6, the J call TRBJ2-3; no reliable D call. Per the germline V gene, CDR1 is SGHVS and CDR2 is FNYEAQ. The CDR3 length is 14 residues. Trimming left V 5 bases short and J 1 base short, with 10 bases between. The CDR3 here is CASSPRRGTDTQYF. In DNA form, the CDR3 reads TGTGCCAGCAGCCCCCGACGAGGCACAGATACGCAGTATTTT.